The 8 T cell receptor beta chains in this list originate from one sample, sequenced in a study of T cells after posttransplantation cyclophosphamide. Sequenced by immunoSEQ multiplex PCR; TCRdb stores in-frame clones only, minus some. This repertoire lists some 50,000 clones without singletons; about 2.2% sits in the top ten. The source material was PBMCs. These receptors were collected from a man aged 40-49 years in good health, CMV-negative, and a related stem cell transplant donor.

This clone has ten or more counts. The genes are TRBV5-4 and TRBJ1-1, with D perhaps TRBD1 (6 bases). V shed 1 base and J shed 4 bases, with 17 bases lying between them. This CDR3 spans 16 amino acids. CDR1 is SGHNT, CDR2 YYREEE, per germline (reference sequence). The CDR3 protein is CASSLTPEQGPTEAFF. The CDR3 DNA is TGTGCCAGCAGCTTGACCCCGGAACAGGGACCCACTGAAGCTTTCTTT.

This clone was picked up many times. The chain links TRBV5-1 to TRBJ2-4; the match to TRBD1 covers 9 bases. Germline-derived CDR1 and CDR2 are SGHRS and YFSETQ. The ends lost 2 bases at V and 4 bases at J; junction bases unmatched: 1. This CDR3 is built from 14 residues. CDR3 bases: TGCGCCAGCAGCTTAGGGACAGGGAAAAACATTCAGTACTTC. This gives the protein CASSLGTGKNIQYF.

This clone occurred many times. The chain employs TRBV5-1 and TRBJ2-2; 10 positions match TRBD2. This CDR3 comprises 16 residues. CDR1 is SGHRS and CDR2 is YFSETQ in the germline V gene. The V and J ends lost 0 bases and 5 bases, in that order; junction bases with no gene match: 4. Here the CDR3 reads CASSLAPSGSTGELFF. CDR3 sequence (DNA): TGCGCCAGCAGCTTGGCGCCTAGCGGGAGTACCGGGGAGCTGTTTTTT.

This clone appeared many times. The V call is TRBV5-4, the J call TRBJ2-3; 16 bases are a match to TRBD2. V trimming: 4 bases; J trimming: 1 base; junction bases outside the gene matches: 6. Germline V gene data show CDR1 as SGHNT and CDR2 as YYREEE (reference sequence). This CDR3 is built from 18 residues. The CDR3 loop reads CASSRGLAGGKGTDTQYF. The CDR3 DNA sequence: TGTGCCAGCAGCAGGGGACTAGCGGGAGGGAAGGGCACAGATACGCAGTATTTT. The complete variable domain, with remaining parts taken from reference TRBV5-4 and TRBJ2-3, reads ETGVTQSPTHLIKTRGQQVTLRCSSQSGHNTVSWYQQALGQGPQFIFQYYREEENGRGNFPPRFSGLQFPNYSSELNVNALELDDSALYLCASSRGLAGGKGTDTQYFGPGTRLTVL.

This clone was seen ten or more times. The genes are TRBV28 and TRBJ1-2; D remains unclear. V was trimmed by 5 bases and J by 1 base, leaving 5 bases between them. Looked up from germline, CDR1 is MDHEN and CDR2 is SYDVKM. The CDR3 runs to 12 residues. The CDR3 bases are TGTGCCAGCAGTCTTTTTAACTATGGCTACACCTTC. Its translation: CASSLFNYGYTF.

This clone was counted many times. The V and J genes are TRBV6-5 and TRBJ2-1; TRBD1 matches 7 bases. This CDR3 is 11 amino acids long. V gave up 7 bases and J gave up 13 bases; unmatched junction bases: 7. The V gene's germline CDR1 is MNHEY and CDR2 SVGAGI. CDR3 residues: CASKKGQEQFF. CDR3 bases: TGTGCCAGCAAGAAAGGACAGGAACAGTTCTTC.

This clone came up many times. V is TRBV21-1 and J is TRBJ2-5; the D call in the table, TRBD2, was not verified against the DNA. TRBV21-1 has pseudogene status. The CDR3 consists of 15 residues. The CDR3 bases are TGTGCCAGCAGCAAATTGTCGTGTCGGGGGGGGACCCAGTACTTC. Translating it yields CASSKLSCRGGTQYF.

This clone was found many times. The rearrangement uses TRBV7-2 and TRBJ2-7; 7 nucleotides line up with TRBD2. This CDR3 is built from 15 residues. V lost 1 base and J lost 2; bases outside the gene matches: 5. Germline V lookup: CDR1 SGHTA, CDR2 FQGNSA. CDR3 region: CASSLESGAAYEQYF. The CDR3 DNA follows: TGTGCCAGCAGCTTAGAAAGCGGGGCCGCCTACGAGCAGTACTTC.